This TCR beta chain is from a study of cytomegalovirus exposure and HLA in healthy donors. The PCR employed 60 Vbeta primers together with 13 Jbeta primers. Sequencing was performed with immunoSEQ multiplex PCR; in TCRdb, only in-frame clones are kept and a portion is missing. Of about 160,000 clones in the sample, about three quarters were seen once. The CDR3 sequence is 12 residues long. Germline V gene sequence: CDR1 SNHLY, CDR2 FYNNEI. The V end was cut by 2 bases, the J end by 8 bases, with 9 bases between. This chain joins TRBV2 and TRBJ1-2; D ambiguous. The origin of this receptor is a woman in her 30s in good health and CMV-seronegative. Sequenced material: PBMCs. The CDR3 region is CASSETGVGYTF. The CDR3, as DNA: TGTGCCAGCAGTGAAACCGGGGTAGGCTACACCTTC.